These 15 T cell receptor beta chains share one sample of origin, sequenced in a study of CD8 T cells in ankylosing spondylitis. TCRdb recomputed calls from the 5' RACE reads with MiXCR, one row per CDR3 protein. Of about 140,000 distinct CDR3 sequences listed, approximately 8.4% are singletons. Sequenced material: synovial fluid, either unsorted or a sorted T cell fraction (not recorded which). Receptor source: a male donor with ankylosing spondylitis.

This chain joins TRBV20-1 and TRBJ2-7; maybe TRBD2 (5 bases). Trimming removed 4 bases from V and 2 bases from J, with 12 bases in between. The CDR3 has 13 residues. Looked up from germline, CDR1 is DFQATT and CDR2 is SNEGSKA (reference sequence). The CDR3 DNA reads as TGCAGTGCTAACGGACTGCTACCCTACGAGCAGTACTTC. Its translation: CSANGLLPYEQYF.

The V gene is TRBV20-1, the J gene TRBJ1-2, with D possibly matching TRBD1 (5 bases). V lost 6 bases to trimming and J lost 4 bases, with 15 bases between them. Germline CDR1 is DFQATT and CDR2 is SNEGSKA (reference sequence). This CDR3 is 13 amino acids long. The CDR3 is CSAPSGQGYGYTF. CDR3 coding DNA: TGCAGTGCGCCGTCGGGCCAGGGCTATGGCTACACCTTC.

The J gene is TRBJ1-6, the V gene TRBV6-5, with TRBD1 matching 7 bases. CDR1 is MNHEY, CDR2 SVGAGI, per germline. V lost 1 base, J lost 6 bases, and 3 bases stayed unmatched. The CDR3 has 15 amino acids. The CDR3 DNA reads as TGTGCCAGCAGTTACTGGGACAGCCGTAATTCACCCCTCCACTTT. Its translation is CASSYWDSRNSPLHF.

This clonotype was detected ten times or more. The genes are TRBV5-6 and TRBJ2-3, with D maybe TRBD1 (6 bases). This CDR3 is built from 16 residues. From germline, CDR1 is SGHDT and CDR2 YYEEEE. The V end lost 4 bases, the J end lost 3 bases, and 18 bases lay between the germline ends. In DNA form, the CDR3 reads TGTGCCAGCAGCAAATACGGGACACCTTATACAGATACGCAGTATTTT. Translated, it gives CASSKYGTPYTDTQYF.

Details on this clonotype: This clone may be a read error of a much larger clone one base away. V gene TRBV20-1 combines with J gene TRBJ2-7, with D unclear. V dropped 0 bases and J dropped 2 bases, with 11 bases sitting between them. CDR3 length: 14 residues. The V gene's germline CDR1 is DFQATT and CDR2 SNEGSKA (reference sequence). CDR3 bases: TGCAGTGCTAGAGACACGACAAGGGCCTACGAGCAGTACTTC. Encoded protein: CSARDTTRAYEQYF.

The chain is built from TRBV4-3 and TRBJ1-4; no clear D. Germline V gene data show CDR1 as LGHNA and CDR2 as YSLEER. This CDR3 has 15 amino acids. Deletions cut 0 bases from V and 6 bases from J, with 11 bases between. The CDR3 reads CASSQDTENDEKLFF. The CDR3 coding sequence is TGCGCCAGCAGCCAAGATACGGAAAATGATGAAAAACTGTTTTTT.

This clonotype was counted ten times or more. The V and J genes are TRBV5-1 and TRBJ1-1; D gene uncertain. V was trimmed by 0 bases and J by 0 bases, leaving 15 bases between them. Per the germline V gene, CDR1 is SGHRS and CDR2 is YFSETQ. The CDR3 consists of 17 residues. The CDR3 coding sequence is TGCGCCAGCAGCTTGGAGTGGCAGTTAGATTTGAACACTGAAGCTTTCTTT. Its translation is CASSLEWQLDLNTEAFF.

This clonotype was counted ten times or more. The chain uses TRBV18 and TRBJ2-3; 7 positions agree with TRBD1. V was clipped by 3 bases and J by 2 bases; unmatched bases: 5. There are 15 residues in the CDR3. From germline, CDR1 is KGHSH and CDR2 LQKENI. The CDR3 reads CASSPGQRSTDTQYF. The DNA of the CDR3 is TGTGCCAGCTCACCGGGACAGAGATCCACAGATACGCAGTATTTT.

The V gene is TRBV6-1, the J gene TRBJ2-3; D is undetermined. This CDR3 has 15 amino acids. Per germline, CDR1 MNHNS and CDR2 SASEGT. V shed 8 bases and J shed 2 bases, with 17 bases lying between them. CDR3 loop: CASPRSNFDTDTQYF. The CDR3 DNA reads TGTGCCAGCCCTCGGAGCAACTTCGACACAGATACGCAGTATTTT.

This clonotype was seen many times. This chain joins TRBV24-1 and TRBJ1-6; maybe TRBD1 (5 bases). The CDR3 extends over 14 amino acids. CDR1 KGHDR and CDR2 SFDVKD come from the germline V gene. V shed 3 bases and J shed 7 bases, with 9 bases lying between them. The CDR3 sequence: CATSDGGFNSPLHF. The CDR3 region has the DNA TGTGCCACCAGTGATGGGGGGTTCAATTCACCCCTCCACTTT.

This clonotype was observed at least ten times. V is TRBV29-1 and J is TRBJ2-1; D may match TRBD1 or TRBD2 (5 bases each). The V gene's germline CDR1 is SQVTM and CDR2 ANQGSEA. This CDR3 spans 14 amino acids. V was trimmed by 1 base and J by 9 bases, leaving 16 bases between them. The CDR3 DNA reads as TGCAGCGTTGAAGGGGGGACCCACGCGAGTGAGCAGTTCTTC. Translating gives CSVEGGTHASEQFF.

This clonotype showed up many times. The chain joins TRBV6-1 to TRBJ2-2; D gene uncertain. The CDR3 totals 15 residues. Germline lookup yields CDR1 MNHNS and CDR2 SASEGT. V was pared by 5 bases and J by 2 bases, with 12 bases between. The CDR3 loop is CASSPRLPNTGELFF. The CDR3 coding sequence is TGTGCCAGCAGTCCCCGTTTACCCAACACCGGGGAGCTGTTTTTT.

This clonotype was counted only a few times. This chain connects TRBV6-2 or TRBV6-3 to TRBJ1-3; D is uncertain. Trimming shortened V by 8 bases and J by 4 bases, and 12 bases separated the two germline ends. Germline-derived CDR1 and CDR2 are MNHEY and SVGEGT. This CDR3 comprises 13 residues. DNA of the CDR3: TGTGCCAGCCGCTGGAGTGCGGGAAACACCATATATTTT. Its protein product is CASRWSAGNTIYF.

This clonotype was observed many times. The V and J genes are TRBV18 and TRBJ2-7, with a weak D call TRBD1 (6 bases). This CDR3 has 13 amino acids. Germline V gives CDR1 KGHSH, CDR2 LQKENI. Trimming took 2 bases from V and 4 from J, leaving 9 bases between them. The CDR3 coding sequence is TGTGCCAGCTCACCAAAAACAGGGTACGAGCAGTACTTC. It translates to CASSPKTGYEQYF.

This clonotype was picked up a small number of times. J is TRBJ2-7 and V is TRBV5-1; D assignment may be TRBD1 or TRBD2 (6 bases each). The CDR3 consists of 14 residues. Trimming took off 4 bases at V and 0 bases at J, with 11 bases between the two ends. CDR1 and CDR2 (germline): SGHRS, YFSETQ. The CDR3 sequence is CASSGGGSSYEQYF. CDR3 in DNA: TGCGCCAGCAGCGGAGGGGGGAGCTCCTACGAGCAGTACTTC.